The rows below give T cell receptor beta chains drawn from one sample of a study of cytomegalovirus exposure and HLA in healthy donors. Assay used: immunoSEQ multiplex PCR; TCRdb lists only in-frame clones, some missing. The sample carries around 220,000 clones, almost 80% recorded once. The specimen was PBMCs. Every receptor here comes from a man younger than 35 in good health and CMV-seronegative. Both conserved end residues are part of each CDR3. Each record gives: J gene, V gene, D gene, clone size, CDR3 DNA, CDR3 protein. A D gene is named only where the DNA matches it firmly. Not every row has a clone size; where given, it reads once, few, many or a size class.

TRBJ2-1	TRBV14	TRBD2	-	TGTGCCAGCAGCCGGGCTAGCGGGGCGAATGAGCAGTTCTTC	CASSRASGANEQFF
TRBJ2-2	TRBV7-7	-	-	TGTGCTAGCAGCTTAGCCACAGGGGGGGACACCGGGGAGCTGTTTTTT	CASSLATGGDTGELFF
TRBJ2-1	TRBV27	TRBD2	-	TGTGCCAGCAGTTTAACCAGCGGGAGCTCCTACAATGAGCAGTTCTTC	CASSLTSGSSYNEQFF
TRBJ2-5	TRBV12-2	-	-	TGTGCAAGTCGCTTGGTCCAGCGGGGTACCAAAGAGACCCAGTACTTC	CASRLVQRGTKETQYF
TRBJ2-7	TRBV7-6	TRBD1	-	TGTGCCAGCAGCACTCCGGACAGGGAGTACGAGCAGTACTTC	CASSTPDREYEQYF
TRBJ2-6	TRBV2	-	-	TGTGCCAGCAGTGACAGGGTGTTCTCTGGGGCCAACGTCCTGACTTTC	CASSDRVFSGANVLTF
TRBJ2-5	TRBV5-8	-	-	TGTGCCAGCAGCCGGTCGACTAGCAGGGGAGAGACCCAGTACTTC	CASSRSTSRGETQYF
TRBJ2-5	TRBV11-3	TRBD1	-	TGTGCCAGCAGCTTTGGACAGGGGGCGACCCAGTACTTC	CASSFGQGATQYF
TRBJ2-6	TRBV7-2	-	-	TGTGCCAGCGGCCGAGGCTCTGGGGCCAACGTCCTGACTTTC	CASGRGSGANVLTF
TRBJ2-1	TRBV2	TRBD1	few	TGTGCCAGCAGTGAATCAGGGGGCGGGCAGTTCTTC	CASSESGGGQFF
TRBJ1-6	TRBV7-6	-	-	TGTGCCAGCAGCTTAGGCCAGGGCCCCGCGAATTCACCCCTCCACTTT	CASSLGQGPANSPLHF
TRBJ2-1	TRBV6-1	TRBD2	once	TGTGCCAGCAGTGAATCGGTTACTAGCGGGGTCTCCTACAATGAGCAGTTCTTC	CASSESVTSGVSYNEQFF
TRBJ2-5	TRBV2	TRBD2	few	TGTGCCAGCAGTGAATGGGCTAGCGGGACTGGGGAGACCCAGTACTTC	CASSEWASGTGETQYF
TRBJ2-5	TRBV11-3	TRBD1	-	TGTGCCAGCAGCCCACCCAGGGGGAGAATGGAAGAGACCCAGTACTTC	CASSPPRGRMEETQYF
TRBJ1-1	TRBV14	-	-	TGTGCCAGCAGTAAAGCGCTGAACACTGAAGCTTTCTTT	CASSKALNTEAFF
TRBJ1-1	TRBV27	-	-	TGTGCCAGCAGTCCACCAGGAAACACTGAAGCTTTCTTT	CASSPPGNTEAFF
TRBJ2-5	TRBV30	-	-	TGTGCCTGGAGTGTACCCAGCGGCTTAAACCAAGAGACCCAGTACTTC	CAWSVPSGLNQETQYF
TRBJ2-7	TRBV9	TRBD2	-	TGTGCCAGCAGCCCAAGGACTAGCGGGGACCTCTACGAGCAGTACTTC	CASSPRTSGDLYEQYF
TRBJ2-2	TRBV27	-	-	TGTGCCAGCAGTTTATCGAGGACAGCGGCTCGGGAGCTGTTTTTT	CASSLSRTAARELFF
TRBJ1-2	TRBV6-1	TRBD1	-	TGTGCCAGTGGGGAGGCAGGGGGCAGAGGCTACACCTTC	CASGEAGGRGYTF
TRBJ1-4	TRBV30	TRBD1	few	TGTGCCTGGAGCCTTGGACAGGGGGCAACTAATGAAAAACTGTTTTTT	CAWSLGQGATNEKLFF
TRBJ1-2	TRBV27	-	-	TGTGCCAGCAGTTTATCGATAATACCGGGGTCCGACTATGGCTACACCTTC	CASSLSIIPGSDYGYTF
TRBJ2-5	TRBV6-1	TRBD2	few	TGTGCCAGCGGTCATACTAGCGGTGGCCAAGAGACCCAGTACTTC	CASGHTSGGQETQYF
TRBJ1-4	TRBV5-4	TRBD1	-	TGTGCCAGCAGTTTTGGACAGGGGGCGTTTGATGAAAAACTGTTTTTT	CASSFGQGAFDEKLFF
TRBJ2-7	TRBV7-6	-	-	TGTGCCAGCAGCTTAGCGCCGGGGGACCCGATCTACGAGCAGTACTTC	CASSLAPGDPIYEQYF
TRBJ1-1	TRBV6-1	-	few	TGTGCCAGCAGTCTCCAGCCGGAGGACACTGAAGCTTTCTTT	CASSLQPEDTEAFF
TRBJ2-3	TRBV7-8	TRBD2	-	TGTGCCAGCAGCTCCCGTCGACTAGCGGGAGATACGCAGTATTTT	CASSSRRLAGDTQYF
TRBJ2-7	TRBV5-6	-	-	TGTGCCAGCAGCAAATTAAGTTTAATCCAGGGGGGACTTAGCTACGAGCAGTACTTC	CASSKLSLIQGGLSYEQYF
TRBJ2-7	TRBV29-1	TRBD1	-	TGCAGCGTTCAGGACAGGGCCAACGAGCAGTACTTC	CSVQDRANEQYF
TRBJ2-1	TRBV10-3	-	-	TGTGCCATCAGTGAGTCGGACAATAACAATGAGCAGTTCTTC	CAISESDNNNEQFF
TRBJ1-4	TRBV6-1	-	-	TGTGCCAGCAGTGAATTATGGCAGATCGATGAAAAACTGTTTTTT	CASSELWQIDEKLFF
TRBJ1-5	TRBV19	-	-	TGTGCCAGTACCGACAGGCCTCTGTATCAGCCCCAGCATTTT	CASTDRPLYQPQHF
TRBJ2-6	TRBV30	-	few	TGTGCCTGGAGAACTCCGCTAGAAGGGGCCAACGTCCTGACTTTC	CAWRTPLEGANVLTF
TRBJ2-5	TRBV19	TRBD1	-	TGTGCCACCCAGCAACAGGGGGCAGTCGGGACCCAGTACTTC	CATQQQGAVGTQYF
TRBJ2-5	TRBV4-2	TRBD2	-	TGTGCCAGCAGCCAAGGGCTAGCGGGATCCCAAAAAGAGACCCAGTACTTC	CASSQGLAGSQKETQYF
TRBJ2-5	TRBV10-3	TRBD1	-	TGTGCCATCAGTGACCTCGGGACAGGCGGGGAGACCCAGTACTTC	CAISDLGTGGETQYF
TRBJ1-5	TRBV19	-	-	TGTGCCAGTAGTAGGACAGATCAGCCCCAGCATTTT	CASSRTDQPQHF